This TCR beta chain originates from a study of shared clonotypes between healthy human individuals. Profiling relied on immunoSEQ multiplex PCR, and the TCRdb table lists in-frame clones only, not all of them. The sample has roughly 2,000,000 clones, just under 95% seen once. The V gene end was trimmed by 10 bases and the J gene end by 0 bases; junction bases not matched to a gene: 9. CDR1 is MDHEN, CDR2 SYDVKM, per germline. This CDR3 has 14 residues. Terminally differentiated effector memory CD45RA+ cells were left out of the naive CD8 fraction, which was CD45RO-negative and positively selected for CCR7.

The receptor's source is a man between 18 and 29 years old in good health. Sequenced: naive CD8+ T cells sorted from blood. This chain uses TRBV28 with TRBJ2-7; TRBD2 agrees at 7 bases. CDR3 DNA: TGTGCCACCCACGGGGAGGGTTTCTCCTACGAGCAGTACTTC. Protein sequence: CATHGEGFSYEQYF. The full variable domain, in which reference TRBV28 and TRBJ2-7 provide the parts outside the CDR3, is DVKVTQSSRYLVKRTGEKVFLECVQDMDHENMFWYRQDPGLGLRLIYFSYDVKMKEKGDIPEGYSVSREKKERFSLILESASTNQTSMYLCATHGEGFSYEQYFGPGTRLTVT.